This is a list of T cell receptor beta chains from one sample in a study of human T cells and chemical hapten exposure. TCRdb re-analysed the RACE reads in MiXCR, keeping a single row per CDR3 protein. The table lists roughly 360,000 distinct CDR3 sequences, about 4.4% of them singletons. The source was whole blood, collected in connection with sensitization to the hapten diphenylcyclopropenone (DPC). These receptors came from a woman aged 50 to 60 with alopecia areata. Some clones in this sample may be carry-over from other donors' samples. CDR3s include the opening cysteine and the closing phenylalanine or tryptophan. The D gene is left open where the match is weak. Size tells how often a clone was seen (once, few, many) or the class of an expanded clone, and some rows leave it out.

>16|TRBV7-6|TRBJ2-3|TRBD2|many
TGTGCCAGCAGCTTAGGTCTAGCGGGAGAAGCAGATACGCAGTATTTT
CASSLGLAGEADTQYF
>12|TRBV5-4|TRBJ1-4|.|many
TGTGCCACCAGGACAAGCGGGGAAAAACTGTTTTTT
CATRTSGEKLFF
>15|TRBV24-1|TRBJ2-2|.|.
TGTGCCACCAGTGATTTGGGGGCGAACACCGGGGAGCTGTTTTTT
CATSDLGANTGELFF
>12|TRBV30|TRBJ1-3|.|.
TGTGCCTGGAGTACGGATGGGGACACCATATATTTT
CAWSTDGDTIYF
>16|TRBV6-5|TRBJ2-1|TRBD2|.
TGTGCCAGCAGTTGGACTAGCGGTGAAGCCTACAATGAGCAGTTCTTC
CASSWTSGEAYNEQFF
>12|TRBV30|TRBJ2-7|.|.
TGTGCCTGGAGTGTCGCCCACTACGAGCAGTACTTC
CAWSVAHYEQYF
>15|TRBV7-9|TRBJ2-3|.|many
TGTGCCAGCAGCTTAGGACGGGGAAGGACAGATACGCAGTATTTT
CASSLGRGRTDTQYF
>14|TRBV6-5|TRBJ2-1|TRBD2|many
TGTGCCAGCAGTGTGGCTAGCGGTTACAATGAGCAGTTCTTC
CASSVASGYNEQFF
>15|TRBV4-3|TRBJ1-5|.|few
TGCGCCAGCAGCCAAGATTTAGGAGCGGTCCAGCCCCAGCATTTT
CASSQDLGAVQPQHF
>16|TRBV4-1|TRBJ1-2|.|.
TGCGCCAGCAGCCAAGTCCCCGACAGGCCCTATGACGGCTACACCTTC
CASSQVPDRPYDGYTF